These 21 T cell receptor beta chains were sequenced from one sample in a study of post-analysis software for immune sequencing data. Study-level points and caveats: A handful of TRBV segments were significantly more frequent in patients than in controls. TRBV5-6, TRBV5-1 and TRBV20-1 were among these segments.

Included in the TCR beta cDNA libraries were unique molecular identifiers. TCRdb called the PCR reads again in MiXCR, with one record for every CDR3 protein. The table includes about 500,000 distinct CDR3 sequences, roughly 45% detected once. No antigen is known for these receptors. The material sequenced was blood. Every receptor here comes from a girl under 18 with multiple sclerosis.

This chain connects TRBV7-9 to TRBJ2-3; a weak D match, TRBD1 (5 bases). Trimming stripped 2 bases from V and 2 bases from J, with 11 bases between. In germline, CDR1 is SEHNR, CDR2 FQNEAQ (reference sequence). The CDR3 contains 15 residues. In nucleotides, the CDR3 is TGTGCCAGCAGCTTAAGTACAGGCCTCACAGATACGCAGTATTTT. Its protein is CASSLSTGLTDTQYF.

This clonotype was detected a few times. CDR3 residues: CASSSDGHEQFF. In DNA, the CDR3 is TGTGCCAGCAGTTCCGACGGCCATGAGCAGTTCTTC. This chain joins TRBV12-3 or TRBV12-4 and TRBJ2-1; D is ambiguous. This CDR3 contains 12 residues. V was trimmed by 4 bases and J by 8 bases, leaving 9 bases between them.

V usage is TRBV28 and J usage is TRBJ2-1; weak D call: TRBD2 (7 bases). V was trimmed by 3 bases and J by 2 bases, leaving 8 bases between them. The germline gives CDR1 MDHEN, CDR2 SYDVKM. The CDR3 sequence is 14 residues long. CDR3 DNA sequence: TGTGCCAGCAGTTTCGGGGGGCCCTACAATGAGCAGTTCTTC. Translating gives CASSFGGPYNEQFF.

The chain couples TRBV12-3 or TRBV12-4 to TRBJ1-5, with 7 bases identical to TRBD1. The V gene end was trimmed by 6 bases and the J gene end by 7 bases; junction bases not matched to a gene: 9. The CDR3 contains 14 residues. CDR3 sequence: CASSPNRGGQPQHF. In nucleotides, the CDR3 is TGTGCCAGCAGCCCTAACAGGGGAGGACAGCCCCAGCATTTT.

The rearrangement uses TRBV2 and TRBJ1-1; the D is unclear. The length of the CDR3 is 14 residues. Looked up from germline, CDR1 is SNHLY and CDR2 is FYNNEI. Trimming took 8 bases from V and 0 from J, leaving 13 bases between them. Here the CDR3 reads CASLFRSLNTEAFF. The CDR3 nucleotides are TGTGCCAGCCTATTCCGGTCCTTGAACACTGAAGCTTTCTTT.

In this sample, this clonotype turned up once. The V call is TRBV7-4, the J call TRBJ2-2; TRBD2 agrees at 8 bases. CDR1 SGHVT and CDR2 SQSDAQ come from the germline V gene. The ends lost 1 base at V and 3 bases at J; junction bases unmatched: 1. The CDR3 runs to 15 residues. DNA for the CDR3: TGTGCCAGCAGCTTAGGTAGCGGGGACACCGGGGAGCTGTTTTTT. This sequence encodes CASSLGSGDTGELFF.

The rearrangement links TRBV9 to TRBJ2-2; 10 bases line up with TRBD1. With V trimmed by 6 bases and J by 5 bases, 7 bases remained unmatched. Germline CDR1 reads SGDLS; CDR2 reads YYNGEE. The CDR3 runs 15 residues. The CDR3 loop reads CASTRQGAGTGELFF. The CDR3 DNA reads TGTGCCAGCACCCGACAGGGGGCAGGTACCGGGGAGCTGTTTTTT.

The CDR3 coding sequence is TGTGCCAGCAGCAAAAGGACAGGGGGCGATGGCTACACCTTC. Amino acid sequence: CASSKRTGGDGYTF. The chain joins TRBV21-1 to TRBJ1-2; the table's D call, TRBD1, has no DNA check behind it. TRBV21-1 constitutes a pseudogene. The CDR3 covers 14 residues.

The chain is built from TRBV29-1 and TRBJ2-3, with D possibly being TRBD1 (5 bases). The CDR3 is 15 residues long. V lost 5 bases, J lost 8 bases, and 23 bases lay in between. CDR1 and CDR2 (germline): SQVTM, ANQGSEA. The CDR3 here is CSVLGPHRRVGTQYF. Here the CDR3 DNA reads TGCAGCGTTCTGGGGCCCCATCGACGAGTTGGTACGCAGTATTTT.

This chain connects TRBV14 to TRBJ2-7; TRBD1 might be the D (6 bases). CDR1 is SGHDN, CDR2 FVKESK, per germline. Trimming stripped 2 bases from V and 3 bases from J, with 11 bases between. This CDR3 is 14 amino acids long. The CDR3 coding sequence is TGTGCCAGCAGCCAACAACAGGGTCTCTACGAGCAGTACTTC. Translation: CASSQQQGLYEQYF.

The gene calls are TRBV20-1 and TRBJ2-2, with 9 nucleotides matching TRBD2. The J segment lost 0 bases and the V segment lost 6 bases, leaving 8 bases of the junction unmatched. CDR3 length equals 16 residues. Germline CDR1 DFQATT, CDR2 SNEGSKA (reference sequence). The CDR3 DNA follows: TGCAGTGCGCGGGGGCTAGCGGGATCGAACACCGGGGAGCTGTTTTTT. This translates into CSARGLAGSNTGELFF.

This clonotype was counted between two and nine times. V gene TRBV20-1 combines with J gene TRBJ2-1; a possible D gene is TRBD1 (5 bases). Germline V gene lookup returns CDR1 DFQATT and CDR2 SNEGSKA (reference sequence). V lost 6 bases, J lost 3 bases, and 18 bases lay in between. The CDR3 length is 15 residues. The CDR3 loop is CSARPVGRGYNEQFF. In DNA form, the CDR3 reads TGCAGTGCCAGACCCGTAGGAAGGGGCTACAATGAGCAGTTCTTC.

A remark on this clonotype: One end of the junction varies from germline; a read error may be responsible. The chain links TRBV4-1 to TRBJ1-5; TRBD1 matches at 9 bases. Germline CDR1 and CDR2: MGHRA and YSYEKL. The CDR3 runs to 17 residues. CDR3 sequence: CASSQDGTGYSNQPQHF. The CDR3 coding sequence is TGCGCCAGCAGCCAGGACGGGACAGGGTATAGCAATCAGCCTCAGCATTTT.

A few counts support this clonotype. CDR3: CASRSYNEQFF. CDR3 nucleotide sequence: TGTGCCAGCAGATCTTACAATGAGCAGTTCTTC. The rearrangement links TRBV7-2 to TRBJ2-1; D is ambiguous. Trimming took 6 bases from V and 4 from J, leaving 4 bases between them. This CDR3 region has 11 residues. CDR1 and CDR2 (germline): SGHTA, FQGNSA. The whole variable domain, remainder taken from reference TRBV7-2 and TRBJ2-1, is GAGVSQSPSNKVTEKGKDVELRCDPISGHTALYWYRQSLGQGLEFLIYFQGNSAPDKSGLPSDRFSAERTGGSVSTLTIQRTQQEDSAVYLCASRSYNEQFFGPGTRLTVL.

In its sample, this clonotype was seen a few times. The rearrangement uses TRBV6-5 and TRBJ2-5, with 16 bases matching TRBD2. Germline V gene data show CDR1 as MNHEY and CDR2 as SVGAGI. This CDR3 is built from 14 residues. The J segment lost 11 bases and the V segment lost 5 bases, leaving 5 bases of the junction unmatched. CDR3: CASSPGLAGGEQYF. The DNA of the CDR3 is TGTGCCAGCAGTCCGGGACTAGCGGGAGGGGAGCAGTACTTC.

The chain joins TRBV7-2 to TRBJ1-5, with 10 bases lining up with TRBD1. This CDR3 has 15 residues. Unmatched junction bases numbered 8, after V lost 6 bases and J lost 6 bases. CDR1 and CDR2 from the germline V gene are SGHTA and FQGNSA. The CDR3 DNA sequence: TGTGCCAGCAGGCAAGGACAGGGGGGGATTCAGCCCCAGCATTTT. It encodes CASRQGQGGIQPQHF.

This chain connects TRBV14 to TRBJ2-1; tentative D call: TRBD1 (6 bases). The germline CDR1 and CDR2 sequences are SGHDN and FVKESK. V was shortened by 1 base and J by 2 bases, with 12 bases between the two germline ends. The CDR3 is made up of 16 amino acids. This CDR3 is CASSQAGTPTYNEQFF. The CDR3 DNA sequence: TGTGCCAGCAGCCAAGCCGGGACACCGACCTACAATGAGCAGTTCTTC.

The V gene is TRBV7-9, the J gene TRBJ2-6, with D unresolved. The length of the CDR3 is 15 residues. Germline loops: CDR1 SEHNR, CDR2 FQNEAQ (reference sequence). V shed 5 bases and J shed 5 bases, with 13 bases lying between them. The CDR3 coding sequence is TGTGCCAGCAGCATTACAGAGCTGAGGGCCAACGTCCTGACTTTC. Translating it yields CASSITELRANVLTF.

This clonotype was seen only a few times. CDR3 amino acids: CATRDRGQETQYF. The DNA for the CDR3 is TGTGCCACACGGGACAGGGGGCAGGAGACCCAGTACTTC. The V gene is TRBV3-1, the J gene TRBJ2-5; 12 bases map to TRBD1. Unmatched junction bases numbered 5, after V lost 10 bases and J lost 5 bases. Germline loops: CDR1 LGHDT, CDR2 YNNKEL (reference sequence). This CDR3 is 13 amino acids long.

This rearrangement joins TRBV6-2 or TRBV6-3 to TRBJ2-4; D may be TRBD2 (5 bases). Near its end, the DNA agrees better with TRBJ2-7, so the J call may be wrong. This CDR3 has 14 residues. Germline values: CDR1 MNHEY, CDR2 SVGEGT. Here the CDR3 DNA reads TGTGCCAGCAGTTACTCTGAGGGAGACTACGAGCAGTACTTC. Translating it yields CASSYSEGDYEQYF.

The chain has TRBV7-6 and TRBJ2-1; 13 nucleotides agree with TRBD2. Germline-derived CDR1 and CDR2 are SGHVS and FNYEAQ. There are 13 residues in the CDR3. J gave up 13 bases and V 5 bases, and 5 bases lay outside the gene matches. The CDR3 region is CASSLLAGGIQFF. CDR3 DNA: TGTGCCAGCAGCCTACTAGCGGGGGGGATACAGTTCTTC.